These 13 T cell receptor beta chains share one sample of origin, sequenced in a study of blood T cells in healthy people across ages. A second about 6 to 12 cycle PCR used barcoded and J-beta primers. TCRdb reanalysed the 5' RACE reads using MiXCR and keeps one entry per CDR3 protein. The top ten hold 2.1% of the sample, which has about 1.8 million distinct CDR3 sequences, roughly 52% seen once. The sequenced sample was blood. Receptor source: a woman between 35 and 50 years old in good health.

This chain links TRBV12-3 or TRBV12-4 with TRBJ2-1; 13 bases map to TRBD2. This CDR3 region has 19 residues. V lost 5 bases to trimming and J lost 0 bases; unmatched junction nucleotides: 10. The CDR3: CASSPQTSGGPRSYNEQFF. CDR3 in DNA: TGTGCCAGCAGTCCCCAGACTAGCGGGGGGCCCCGCTCCTACAATGAGCAGTTCTTC.

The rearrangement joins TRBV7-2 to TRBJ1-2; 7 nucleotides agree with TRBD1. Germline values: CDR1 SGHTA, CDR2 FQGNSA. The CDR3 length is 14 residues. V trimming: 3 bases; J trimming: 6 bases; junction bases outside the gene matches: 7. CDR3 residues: CASSFGQVTHGYTF. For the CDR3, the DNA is TGTGCCAGCAGCTTCGGACAGGTGACTCATGGCTACACCTTC.

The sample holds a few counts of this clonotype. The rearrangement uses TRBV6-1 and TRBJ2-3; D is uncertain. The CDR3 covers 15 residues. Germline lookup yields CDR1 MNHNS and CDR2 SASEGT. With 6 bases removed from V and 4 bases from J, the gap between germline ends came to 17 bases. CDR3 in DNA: TGTGCCAGCAGGGGTTTTCTTGGCCGACCAGATACGCAGTATTTT. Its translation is CASRGFLGRPDTQYF.

In DNA form, the CDR3 reads TGCAGTGCTCCAAACCGGGACCCAGAACCCTACAATGAGCAGTTCTTC. Encoded protein: CSAPNRDPEPYNEQFF. The chain joins TRBV20-1 to TRBJ2-1, with D possibly called TRBD1 or TRBD2 (5 bases each). The CDR3 is 16 amino acids. Germline V gene lookup returns CDR1 DFQATT and CDR2 SNEGSKA (reference sequence). Trimming cost V 5 bases and J 2 bases, with 19 bases left between them.

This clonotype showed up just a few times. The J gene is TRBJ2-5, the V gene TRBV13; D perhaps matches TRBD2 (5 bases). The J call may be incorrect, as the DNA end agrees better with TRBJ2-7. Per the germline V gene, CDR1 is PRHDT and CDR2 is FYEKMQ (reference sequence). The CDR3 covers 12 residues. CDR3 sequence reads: CASSRLPYEQYF. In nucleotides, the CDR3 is TGTGCCAGCAGCCGACTACCCTACGAGCAGTACTTC.

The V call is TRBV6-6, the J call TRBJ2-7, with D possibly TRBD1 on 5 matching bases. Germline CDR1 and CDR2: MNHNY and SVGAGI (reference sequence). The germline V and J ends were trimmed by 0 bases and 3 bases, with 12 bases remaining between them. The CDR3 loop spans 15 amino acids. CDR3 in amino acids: CASSYSKGKNYEQYF. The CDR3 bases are TGTGCCAGCAGTTACTCGAAGGGGAAAAACTACGAGCAGTACTTC.

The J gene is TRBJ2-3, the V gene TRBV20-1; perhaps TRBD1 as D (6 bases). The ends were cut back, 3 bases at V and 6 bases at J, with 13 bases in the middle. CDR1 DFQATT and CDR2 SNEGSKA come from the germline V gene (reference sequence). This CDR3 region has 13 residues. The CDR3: CSASGSQGDTQYF. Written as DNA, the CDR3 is TGCAGTGCTAGTGGGTCCCAGGGGGATACGCAGTATTTT.

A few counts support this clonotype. DNA for the CDR3: TGTGCCAGCAGCTTAGACAGGGTGGGGGGGACCCAGTACTTC. The encoded protein is CASSLDRVGGTQYF. The chain has TRBV7-2 and TRBJ2-5; either TRBD1 or TRBD2 may supply D (6 bases each). This CDR3 region has 14 residues. Trimming cost V 1 base and J 7 bases, with 13 bases left between them. CDR1 and CDR2 (germline): SGHTA, FQGNSA.

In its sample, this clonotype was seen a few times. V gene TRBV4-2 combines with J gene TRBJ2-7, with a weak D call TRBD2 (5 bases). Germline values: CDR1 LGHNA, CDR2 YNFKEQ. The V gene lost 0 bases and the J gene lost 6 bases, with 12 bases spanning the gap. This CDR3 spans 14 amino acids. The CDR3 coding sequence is TGTGCCAGCAGCCAAGATCTAAGGGAGTCCGAGCAGTACTTC. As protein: CASSQDLRESEQYF.

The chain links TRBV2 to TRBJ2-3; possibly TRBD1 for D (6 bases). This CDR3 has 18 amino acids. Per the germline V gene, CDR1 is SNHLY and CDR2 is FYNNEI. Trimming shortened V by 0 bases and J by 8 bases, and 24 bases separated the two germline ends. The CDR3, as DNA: TGTGCCAGCAGTGAAGCGCCCCCGGGGACACTGGTAGTAGCTACGCAGTATTTT. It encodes CASSEAPPGTLVVATQYF.

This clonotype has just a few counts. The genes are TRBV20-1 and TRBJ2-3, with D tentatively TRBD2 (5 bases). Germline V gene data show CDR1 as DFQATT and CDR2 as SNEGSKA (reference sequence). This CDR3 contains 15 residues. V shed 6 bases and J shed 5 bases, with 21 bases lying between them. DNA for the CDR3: TGCAGTGCCTCCCTCCGGGTCACAGAGGGAGATACGCAGTATTTT. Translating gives CSASLRVTEGDTQYF.

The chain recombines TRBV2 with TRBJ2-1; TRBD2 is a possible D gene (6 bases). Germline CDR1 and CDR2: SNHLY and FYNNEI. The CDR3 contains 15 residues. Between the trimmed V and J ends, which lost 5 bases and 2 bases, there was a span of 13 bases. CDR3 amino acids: CASSSPSAAYNEQFF. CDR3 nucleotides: TGTGCCAGCAGTTCACCTAGCGCAGCCTACAATGAGCAGTTCTTC.

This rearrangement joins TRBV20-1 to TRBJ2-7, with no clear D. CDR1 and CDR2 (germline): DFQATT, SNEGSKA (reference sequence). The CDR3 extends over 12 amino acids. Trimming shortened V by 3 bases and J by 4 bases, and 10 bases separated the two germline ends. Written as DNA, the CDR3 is TGCAGTGCTAGGTCACAAGGATACGAGCAGTACTTC. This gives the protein CSARSQGYEQYF.